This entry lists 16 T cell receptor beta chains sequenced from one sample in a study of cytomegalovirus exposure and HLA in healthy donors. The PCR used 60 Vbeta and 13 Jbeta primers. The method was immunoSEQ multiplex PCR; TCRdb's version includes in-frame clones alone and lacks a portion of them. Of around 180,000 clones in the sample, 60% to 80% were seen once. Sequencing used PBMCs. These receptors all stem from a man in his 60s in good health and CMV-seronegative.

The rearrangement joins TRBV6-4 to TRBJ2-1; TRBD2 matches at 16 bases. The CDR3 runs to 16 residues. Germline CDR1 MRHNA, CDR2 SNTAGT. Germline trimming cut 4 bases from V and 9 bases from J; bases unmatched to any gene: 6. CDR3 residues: CASSAGTSGRAGEQFF. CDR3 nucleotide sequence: TGTGCCAGCAGTGCCGGGACTAGCGGGAGGGCCGGTGAGCAGTTCTTC.

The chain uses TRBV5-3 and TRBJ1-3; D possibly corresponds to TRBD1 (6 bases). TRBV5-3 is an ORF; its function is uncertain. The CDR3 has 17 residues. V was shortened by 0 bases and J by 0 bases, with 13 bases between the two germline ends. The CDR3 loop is CARSLVQGPSSGNTIYF. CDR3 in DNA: TGTGCCAGAAGCTTGGTTCAGGGGCCAAGCTCTGGAAACACCATATATTTT.

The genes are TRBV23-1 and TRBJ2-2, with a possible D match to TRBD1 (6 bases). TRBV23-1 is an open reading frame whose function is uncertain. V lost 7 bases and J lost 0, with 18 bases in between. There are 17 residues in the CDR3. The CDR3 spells CASTPHHRVPNTGELFF. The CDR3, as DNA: TGCGCCAGCACTCCCCACCACAGGGTTCCGAACACCGGGGAGCTGTTTTTT.

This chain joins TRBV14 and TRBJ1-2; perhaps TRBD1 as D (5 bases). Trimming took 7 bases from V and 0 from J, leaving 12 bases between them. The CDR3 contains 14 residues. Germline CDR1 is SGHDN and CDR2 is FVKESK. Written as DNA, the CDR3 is TGTGCCAGCACCATACAGGTGGCTAACTATGGCTACACCTTC. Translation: CASTIQVANYGYTF. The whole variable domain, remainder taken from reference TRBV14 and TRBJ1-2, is EAGVTQFPSHSVIEKGQTVTLRCDPISGHDNLYWYRRVMGKEIKFLLHFVKESKQDESGMPNNRFLAERTGGTYSTLKVQPAELEDSGVYFCASTIQVANYGYTFGSGTRLTVV.

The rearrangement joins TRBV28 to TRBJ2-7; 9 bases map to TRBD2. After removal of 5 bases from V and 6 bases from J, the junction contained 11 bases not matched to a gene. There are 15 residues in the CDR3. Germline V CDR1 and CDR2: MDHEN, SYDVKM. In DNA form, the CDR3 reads TGTGCCAGCAGTGTTCTAGCGGGAACAGTCTCCGAGCAGTACTTC. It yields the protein CASSVLAGTVSEQYF.

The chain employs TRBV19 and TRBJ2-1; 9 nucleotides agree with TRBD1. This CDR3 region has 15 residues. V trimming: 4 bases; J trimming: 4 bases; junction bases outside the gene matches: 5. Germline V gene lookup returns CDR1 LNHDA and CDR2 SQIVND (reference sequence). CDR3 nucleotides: TGTGCCAGTAGTACAACAGGGGGCGGTTACAATGAGCAGTTCTTC. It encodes CASSTTGGGYNEQFF.

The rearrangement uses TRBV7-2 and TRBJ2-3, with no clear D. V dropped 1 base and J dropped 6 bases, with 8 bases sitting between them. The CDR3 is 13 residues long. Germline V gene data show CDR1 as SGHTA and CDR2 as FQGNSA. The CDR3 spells CASSLVLLDTQYF. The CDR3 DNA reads TGTGCCAGCAGCTTAGTTCTTCTGGATACGCAGTATTTT.

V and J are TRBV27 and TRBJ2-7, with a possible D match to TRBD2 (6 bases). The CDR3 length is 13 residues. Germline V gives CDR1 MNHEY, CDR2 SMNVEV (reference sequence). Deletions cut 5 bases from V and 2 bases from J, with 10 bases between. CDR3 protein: CASSGDFTYEQYF. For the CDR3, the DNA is TGTGCCAGCAGTGGGGACTTTACCTACGAGCAGTACTTC.

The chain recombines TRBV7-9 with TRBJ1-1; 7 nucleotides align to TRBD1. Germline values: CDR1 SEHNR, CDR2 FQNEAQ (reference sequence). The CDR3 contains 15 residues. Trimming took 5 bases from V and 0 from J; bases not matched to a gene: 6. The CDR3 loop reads CASSPRTGMNTEAFF. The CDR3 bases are TGTGCCAGCAGCCCCCGGACAGGAATGAACACTGAAGCTTTCTTT.

The CDR3 DNA follows: TGTGCCAGCAGCCCAGGGACTAGAGGCGGATATACGCAGTATTTT. Amino acid sequence: CASSPGTRGGYTQYF. The chain carries TRBV5-4 and TRBJ2-3; TRBD2 aligns across 8 bases. The CDR3 consists of 15 residues. Trimming removed 4 bases from V and 7 bases from J; junction bases left unmatched: 11. Germline V lookup: CDR1 SGHNT, CDR2 YYREEE (reference sequence).

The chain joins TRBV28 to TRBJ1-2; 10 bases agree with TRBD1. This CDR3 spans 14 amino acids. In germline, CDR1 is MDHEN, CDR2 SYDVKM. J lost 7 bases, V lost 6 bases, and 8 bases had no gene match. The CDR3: CASSPPGQGCGYTF. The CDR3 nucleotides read TGTGCCAGCAGCCCTCCGGGACAGGGGTGTGGCTACACCTTC.

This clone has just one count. The CDR3 coding sequence is TGTGCCAGCAGCATCGAGCGGGGGGACTTCCAAGAGACCCAGTACTTC. It translates to CASSIERGDFQETQYF. The rearrangement uses TRBV5-6 and TRBJ2-5, with 9 bases identical to TRBD2. CDR1 and CDR2 from the germline V gene are SGHDT and YYEEEE. The J segment lost 1 base and the V segment lost 4 bases, leaving 8 bases of the junction unmatched. This CDR3 is 16 amino acids long.

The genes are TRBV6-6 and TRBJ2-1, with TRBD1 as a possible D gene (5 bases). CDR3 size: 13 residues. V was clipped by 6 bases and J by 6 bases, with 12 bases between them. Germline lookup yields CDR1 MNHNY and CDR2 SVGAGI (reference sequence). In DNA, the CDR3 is TGTGCCAGCAGCGGTCGACAGAGCAATGAGCAGTTCTTC. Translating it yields CASSGRQSNEQFF.

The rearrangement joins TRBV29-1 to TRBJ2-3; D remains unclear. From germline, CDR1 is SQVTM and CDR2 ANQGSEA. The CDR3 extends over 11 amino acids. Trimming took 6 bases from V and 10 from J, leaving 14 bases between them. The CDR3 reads CSVSSSAPQYF. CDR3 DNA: TGCAGCGTCTCCTCTAGTGCCCCGCAGTATTTT.

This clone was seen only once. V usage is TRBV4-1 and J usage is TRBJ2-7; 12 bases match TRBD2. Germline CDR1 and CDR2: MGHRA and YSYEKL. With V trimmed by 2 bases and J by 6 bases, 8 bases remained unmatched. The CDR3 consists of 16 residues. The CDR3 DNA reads TGCGCCAGCAGCCAACTAGCGGGAGGGATTTCGAGCGAGCAGTACTTC. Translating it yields CASSQLAGGISSEQYF.

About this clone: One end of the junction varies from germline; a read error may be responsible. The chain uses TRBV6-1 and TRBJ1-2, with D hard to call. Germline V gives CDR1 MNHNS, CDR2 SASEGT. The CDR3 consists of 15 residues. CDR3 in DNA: TGTGCCAGCAGCGAAGGGATCTGGGTCCTAGCTGGCTACACCTTC. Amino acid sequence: CASSEGIWVLAGYTF.